This T cell receptor (beta chain) was captured in a study of CD8 T cells in ankylosing spondylitis (TCRdb year 2017). With regard to the full study: The study profiled T cell receptor beta repertoires in healthy donors and ankylosing spondylitis patients to find disease-linked TCR variants. In total, the full study cohort was made up of about 99 healthy donors and about two dozen ankylosing spondylitis patients. Peripheral blood samples were taken, and synovial fluid was additionally collected from ankylosing spondylitis patients. Findings and caveats that apply to the study as a whole: A CD8+ phenotype was shown by the disease-linked clones, which were found at relatively low frequencies in peripheral blood. Blood from ankylosing spondylitis patients appeared to be characterized by a TCR beta motif made up of about 8 highly homologous amino acid variants. The disease-linked clones were reported as significantly enriched in matched synovial fluid samples from ankylosing spondylitis patients. Some motif variants had previously been reported in the synovial fluid and blood of reactive arthritis patients, which suggests shared mechanisms of disease initiation.

The listed sequencing device is Illumina HiSeq 2500. TCR beta libraries were prepared by quantitative 5'-RACE with molecular barcodes. Per the original workflow: A new computational method, built on a probabilistic model of VDJ rearrangement, was used to identify disease-linked TCR variants. Through fastp at Q25 and MiXCR, TCRdb rebuilt clones from the public reads, retaining in-frame beta chains. Each entry is one CDR3 protein sequence, shown with its most common DNA and genes. The V and J calls come from TCRdb's annotation, not from the publication. This sample comprises roughly 300,000 distinct CDR3 sequences, 6.5% to 10% of them detected only once. The ten most abundant clones make up approximately 14% of the sample. This clonotype has only a few counts. No cognate antigen has been identified for it. Qualities for individual bases were not recorded, and no much larger clone is one base off. The CDR3 sequence holds 17 residues, the cysteine and phenylalanine included. This entry keeps only the CDR3 DNA: 51 bases, framed from base 1. CDR1 SGHVS and CDR2 FQNEAQ were looked up in the germline V gene. A distance of 14 bases separates the germline ends of V and J, which lose 3 bases and 0 bases respectively.

The V and J genes are TRBV7-8 and TRBJ2-2; tentative D gene TRBD2, with 6 bases matching. The receptor comes from a male donor with ankylosing spondylitis. Sequencing was done on a sample of blood, either unsorted or a sorted T cell fraction (not recorded which). The CDR3 here reads CASSLRPSAANTGELFF. The sequence in DNA is TGTGCCAGCAGCTTGAGACCTAGCGCCGCGAACACCGGGGAGCTGTTTTTT.